This T cell receptor beta chain stems from a study of PD-1 blockade in classical Hodgkin lymphoma. Study-level background: Administration of nivolumab to patients was at 3 mg/kg intravenously every 2 weeks. Study-wide results and caveats: Exclusion applied to patients who initiated nivolumab less than 1 year following ASCT. Whoever responded completely had baseline diversity much like that seen in newly diagnosed patients. CD4+ TCR diversity rose significantly by C4D1, and CD8+ TCR diversity did not.

Clones were read by immunoSEQ multiplex PCR, and TCRdb kept only the in-frame ones, dropping some. Of under 25,000 clones detected, 77% appear once; the ten largest clones hold about 40%. Turning to this clone: The antigen is unknown.

No patient escaped relapse after autologous stem cell transplantation, and brentuximab vedotin exposure varied. Germline values: CDR1 MNHEY, CDR2 SVGAGI. This CDR3 comprises 14 residues. V lost 6 bases, J lost 1 base, and 13 bases lay in between. This specimen consisted of peripheral blood mononuclear cells (PBMCs), obtained before the second cycle of nivolumab. The V call is TRBV6-5, the J call TRBJ2-7; a weak D match, TRBD2 (6 bases). The TCR originated in a human donor with classical Hodgkin lymphoma. Written as DNA, the CDR3 is TGTGCCAGCAGCATTAGCGGATATTCCTACGAGCAGTACTTC. This sequence encodes CASSISGYSYEQYF.